This is a list of T cell receptor beta chains from one sample in a study of a mutant IDH1 vaccine in newly diagnosed glioma. Antigen specificity for these receptors is unknown. This table comes from immunoSEQ multiplex PCR, and its TCRdb copy is limited to in-frame clones, with some not included. The data show roughly 60,000 clones, 80% to 90% seen once. Sample: PBMCs, taken from a glioma patient whose treatment included an IDH1 peptide vaccine. The receptors were sampled from a man between 25 and 39 years old with glioma. CDR3s include the opening cysteine and the closing phenylalanine or tryptophan. The D gene is left open where the match is weak. Size tells how often a clone was seen (once, few, many) or the class of an expanded clone, and some rows leave it out.

D,V,size,J,CDR3,DNA
.,TRBV19,.,TRBJ1-4,CASSKREREKLFF,TGTGCCAGTAGTAAGCGAGAACGTGAAAAACTGTTTTTT
.,TRBV19,.,TRBJ2-7,CASSSQTYEQYF,TGTGCCAGTAGTTCCCAAACCTACGAGCAGTACTTC
.,TRBV28,.,TRBJ1-5,CASSFYGNQPQHF,TGTGCCAGCAGTTTTTACGGTAATCAGCCCCAGCATTTT
TRBD2,TRBV11-2,once,TRBJ2-1,CASSLLAGSYNEQFF,TGTGCCAGCAGCTTATTAGCGGGGTCCTACAATGAGCAGTTCTTC
.,TRBV6-1,.,TRBJ1-1,CASIRATEAFF,TGTGCCAGCATCCGGGCCACTGAAGCTTTCTTT
.,TRBV10-3,.,TRBJ2-7,CAIKGTPAGEDEQYF,TGTGCCATCAAAGGGACCCCCGCAGGGGAGGACGAGCAGTACTTC
.,TRBV5-1,few,TRBJ2-2,CASSLEVTNTGELFF,TGCGCCAGCAGCTTGGAGGTCACAAACACCGGGGAGCTGTTTTTT
.,TRBV6-4,.,TRBJ2-3,CASSEFRGRGGDTQYF,TGTGCCAGCAGTGAGTTCCGGGGCAGGGGAGGCGATACGCAGTATTTT
TRBD2,TRBV5-1,.,TRBJ2-2,CASSLGTSAGELFF,TGCGCCAGCAGCCTCGGGACTAGTGCCGGGGAGCTGTTTTTT
TRBD1,TRBV10-1,.,TRBJ2-1,CASSGQGAINEQFF,TGCGCCAGCAGTGGGCAGGGGGCTATCAATGAGCAGTTCTTC
.,TRBV5-6,.,TRBJ2-7,CASSPPDRRPYEQYF,TGTGCCAGCAGCCCTCCCGACAGGCGCCCCTACGAGCAGTACTTC
.,TRBV27,.,TRBJ1-5,CASSPQGSGQPQHF,TGTGCCAGCAGTCCACAGGGATCCGGTCAGCCCCAGCATTTT
TRBD1,TRBV2,.,TRBJ2-1,CASGGQVGSGSEQFF,TGTGCCAGCGGAGGACAGGTCGGAAGCGGTAGTGAGCAGTTCTTC
TRBD1,TRBV18,.,TRBJ1-5,CASSQQGSNQPQHF,TGTGCCAGCTCTCAACAGGGGAGCAATCAGCCCCAGCATTTT
TRBD2,TRBV6-5,.,TRBJ2-7,CASSYSTAGAYEQYF,TGTGCCAGCAGTTACTCAACAGCGGGGGCCTACGAGCAGTACTTC
.,TRBV5-1,.,TRBJ1-4,CASSLDSTNEKLFF,TGCGCCAGCAGCTTGGATTCGACTAATGAAAAACTGTTTTTT